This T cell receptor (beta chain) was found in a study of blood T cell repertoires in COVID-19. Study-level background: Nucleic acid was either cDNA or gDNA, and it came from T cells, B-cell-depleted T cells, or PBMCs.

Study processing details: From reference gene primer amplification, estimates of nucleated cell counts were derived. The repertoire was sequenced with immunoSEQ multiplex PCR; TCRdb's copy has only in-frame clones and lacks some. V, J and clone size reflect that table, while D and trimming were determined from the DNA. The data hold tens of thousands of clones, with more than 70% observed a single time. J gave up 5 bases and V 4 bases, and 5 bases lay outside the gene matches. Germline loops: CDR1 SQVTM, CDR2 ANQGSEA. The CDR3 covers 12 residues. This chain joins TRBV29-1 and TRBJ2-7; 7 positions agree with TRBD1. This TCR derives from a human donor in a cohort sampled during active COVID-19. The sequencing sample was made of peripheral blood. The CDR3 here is CSVVGGADEQYF. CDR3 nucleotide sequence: TGCAGCGTTGTAGGGGGCGCGGACGAGCAGTACTTC.